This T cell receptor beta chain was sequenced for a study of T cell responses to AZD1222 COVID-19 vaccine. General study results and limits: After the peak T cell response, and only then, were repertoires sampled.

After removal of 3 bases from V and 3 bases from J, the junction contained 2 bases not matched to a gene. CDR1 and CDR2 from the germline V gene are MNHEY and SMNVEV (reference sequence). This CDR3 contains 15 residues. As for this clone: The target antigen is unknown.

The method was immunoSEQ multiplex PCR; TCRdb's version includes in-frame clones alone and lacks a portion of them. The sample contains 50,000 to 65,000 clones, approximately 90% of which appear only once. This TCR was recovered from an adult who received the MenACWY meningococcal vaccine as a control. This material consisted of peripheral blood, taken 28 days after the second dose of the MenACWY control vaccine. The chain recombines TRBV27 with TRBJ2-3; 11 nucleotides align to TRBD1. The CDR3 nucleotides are TGTGCCAGCAGTTTGGACAGGGGGCGGACAGATACGCAGTATTTT. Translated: CASSLDRGRTDTQYF.